What follows are 14 T cell receptor beta chains derived from one specimen sequenced in a study of cytomegalovirus exposure and HLA in healthy donors. PCR primers comprised 60 Vbeta and 13 Jbeta primers. Profiled with immunoSEQ multiplex PCR; TCRdb holds only in-frame clones, not every one. This table has about 140,000 clones, around four fifths appearing once. The sample comprised PBMCs. The origin of the receptors is a woman aged 55 to 70 in good health and CMV-seropositive.

As regards this clone: Other DNA sequences in this specimen translate into the identical CDR3. The chain combines TRBV28 with TRBJ1-1; the D is unclear. The germline V gene has CDR1 MDHEN and CDR2 SYDVKM. V dropped 6 bases and J dropped 2 bases, with 7 bases sitting between them. CDR3 length: 12 amino acids. The CDR3 DNA reads TGTGCCAGCAGCTCAGGCAACACTGAAGCTTTCTTT. Protein: CASSSGNTEAFF.

About this clone: Within the sample, other DNA sequences also encode this same CDR3. The rearrangement uses TRBV27 and TRBJ1-5, with D tentatively TRBD1 (6 bases). CDR3 length: 13 residues. CDR1 and CDR2 from the germline V gene are MNHEY and SMNVEV (reference sequence). V gave up 4 bases and J gave up 3 bases, with 7 bases separating them. CDR3: CASSYRDNQPQHF. The CDR3 DNA sequence: TGTGCCAGCAGTTACAGGGACAATCAGCCCCAGCATTTT.

The genes are TRBV28 and TRBJ1-1, with 8 bases identical to TRBD1. V shed 4 bases, J shed 0 bases, and the junction held 7 bases outside the gene matches. The CDR3 runs 16 residues. Per the germline V gene, CDR1 is MDHEN and CDR2 is SYDVKM. The CDR3 bases are TGTGCCAGCAGTTACGCCCCGGGACAGGTGAACACTGAAGCTTTCTTT. Amino acid sequence: CASSYAPGQVNTEAFF.

This clone was counted a few times. The chain couples TRBV5-1 to TRBJ2-1; 10 positions match TRBD1. V was clipped by 4 bases and J by 9 bases; unmatched bases: 4. The V gene's germline CDR1 is SGHRS and CDR2 YFSETQ. The CDR3 is 13 residues long. The CDR3 sequence: CASSPTGGSEQFF. The CDR3 DNA reads as TGCGCCAGCAGCCCGACAGGGGGCAGTGAGCAGTTCTTC.

This clone was counted a few times. The chain recombines TRBV6-5 with TRBJ1-1, with TRBD1 as a possible D gene (6 bases). Germline V CDR1 and CDR2: MNHEY, SVGAGI. Between the trimmed V and J ends, which lost 6 bases and 1 base, there was a span of 12 bases. This CDR3 is built from 14 residues. The CDR3 nucleotides read TGTGCCAGCAGACAGGGATTGGGGAACACTGAAGCTTTCTTT. Its translation is CASRQGLGNTEAFF.

This clone was detected only once. The chain carries TRBV9 and TRBJ2-2, with 7 bases identical to TRBD2. V shed 2 bases, J shed 1 base, and the junction held 5 bases outside the gene matches. Germline CDR1 reads SGDLS; CDR2 reads YYNGEE. The CDR3 runs 16 residues. In DNA, the CDR3 is TGTGCCAGCAGCGTTGGGCGGGGGATGAACACCGGGGAGCTGTTTTTT. Residues: CASSVGRGMNTGELFF.

This clone was recorded only once. The rearrangement joins TRBV5-4 to TRBJ2-2; TRBD1 agrees at 8 bases. The CDR3 is 14 residues long. Germline assignment: CDR1 SGHNT and CDR2 YYREEE (reference sequence). The junction had 5 bases not matched to a gene; V was cut back by 4 bases and J by 6 bases. This CDR3 reads CASSIQGAAGELFF. The CDR3 DNA reads TGTGCCAGCAGCATTCAGGGGGCTGCCGGGGAGCTGTTTTTT. Full variable domain (rest looked up from reference TRBV5-4 and TRBJ2-2): ETGVTQSPTHLIKTRGQQVTLRCSSQSGHNTVSWYQQALGQGPQFIFQYYREEENGRGNFPPRFSGLQFPNYSSELNVNALELDDSALYLCASSIQGAAGELFFGEGSRLTVL.

The rearrangement links TRBV4-1 to TRBJ2-7; the D gene is possibly TRBD1 (6 bases). The V end was cut by 0 bases, the J end by 0 bases, with 12 bases between. The CDR3 has 16 residues. CDR1 is MGHRA and CDR2 is YSYEKL in the germline V gene. DNA of the CDR3: TGCGCCAGCAGCCAAGATTGGCAGGGGATCTCCTACGAGCAGTACTTC. It codes for CASSQDWQGISYEQYF.

The chain employs TRBV19 and TRBJ1-5; the match to TRBD1 covers 7 bases. The CDR3 extends over 15 amino acids. V gave up 0 bases and J gave up 3 bases; unmatched junction bases: 2. Germline CDR1 is LNHDA and CDR2 is SQIVND (reference sequence). CDR3 nucleotides: TGTGCCAGTAGTATAGAGGGACAGCCCAATCAGCCCCAGCATTTT. Its translation is CASSIEGQPNQPQHF.

This CDR3 reads CASTKQGRSTDTQYF. DNA of the CDR3: TGTGCCAGCACCAAACAGGGGAGATCGACAGATACGCAGTATTTT. The V gene is TRBV6-5, the J gene TRBJ2-3, with 7 bases identical to TRBD1. Germline V gives CDR1 MNHEY, CDR2 SVGAGI. The trim removed 7 bases at V and 3 bases at J, leaving 10 bases unmatched. CDR3 size: 15 residues.

The chain recombines TRBV5-4 with TRBJ2-6; D is unclear. The germline V gene encodes CDR1 SGHNT and CDR2 YYREEE (reference sequence). The length of the CDR3 is 15 residues. The germline V and J ends were trimmed by 0 bases and 1 base, with 5 bases remaining between them. The CDR3: CASSLVRSGANVLTF. The CDR3, as DNA: TGTGCCAGCAGCTTGGTGAGGTCTGGGGCCAACGTCCTGACTTTC.

About this clone itself: The same CDR3 can be traced to other DNA sequences in this sample. This chain connects TRBV7-9 to TRBJ2-7; D possibly corresponds to TRBD2 (6 bases). Germline CDR1 reads SEHNR; CDR2 reads FQNEAQ (reference sequence). Trimming stripped 4 bases from V and 7 bases from J, with 17 bases between. This CDR3 spans 14 amino acids. The CDR3 protein is CASSWDWGVGEQYF. The DNA for the CDR3 is TGTGCCAGCAGCTGGGACTGGGGTGTGGGGGAGCAGTACTTC.

The rearrangement uses TRBV4-1 and TRBJ1-1, with D uncertain. Germline assignment: CDR1 MGHRA and CDR2 YSYEKL. Between the trimmed V and J ends, which lost 2 bases and 7 bases, there was a span of 14 bases. CDR3 length: 14 amino acids. This CDR3 reads CASSQTLRSGEAFF. CDR3 DNA sequence: TGCGCCAGCAGCCAAACCCTACGATCTGGTGAAGCTTTCTTT.

The chain is built from TRBV15 and TRBJ2-7; 10 bases are shared with TRBD2. CDR1 is LNHNV and CDR2 is YYDKDF in the germline V gene (reference sequence). The CDR3 totals 15 residues. V shed 2 bases, J shed 7 bases, and the junction held 8 bases outside the gene matches. CDR3 amino acids: CATSRMLAGVSEQYF. Here the CDR3 DNA reads TGTGCCACCAGCAGAATGCTAGCGGGAGTGTCTGAGCAGTACTTC.